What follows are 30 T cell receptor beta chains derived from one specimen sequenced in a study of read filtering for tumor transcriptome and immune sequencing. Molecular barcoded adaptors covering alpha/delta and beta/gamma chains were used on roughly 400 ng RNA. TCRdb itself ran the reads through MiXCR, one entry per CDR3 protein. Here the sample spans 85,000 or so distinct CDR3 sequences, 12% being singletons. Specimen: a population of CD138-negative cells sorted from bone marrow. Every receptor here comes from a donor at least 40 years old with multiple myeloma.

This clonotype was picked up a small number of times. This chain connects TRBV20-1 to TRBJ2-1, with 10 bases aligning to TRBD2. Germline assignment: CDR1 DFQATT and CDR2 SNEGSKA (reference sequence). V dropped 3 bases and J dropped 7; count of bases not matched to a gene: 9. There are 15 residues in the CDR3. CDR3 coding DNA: TGCAGTGCTAGCAACAGCGGGAGGGTCGTAAATGAGCAGTTCTTC. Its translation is CSASNSGRVVNEQFF.

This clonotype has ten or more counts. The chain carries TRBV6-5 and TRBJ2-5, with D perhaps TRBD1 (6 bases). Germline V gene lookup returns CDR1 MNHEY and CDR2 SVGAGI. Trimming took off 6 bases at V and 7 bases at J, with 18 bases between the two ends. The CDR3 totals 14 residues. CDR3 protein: CASSKGQTPGTQYF. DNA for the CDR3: TGTGCCAGCAGCAAAGGACAGACCCCAGGGACCCAGTACTTC.

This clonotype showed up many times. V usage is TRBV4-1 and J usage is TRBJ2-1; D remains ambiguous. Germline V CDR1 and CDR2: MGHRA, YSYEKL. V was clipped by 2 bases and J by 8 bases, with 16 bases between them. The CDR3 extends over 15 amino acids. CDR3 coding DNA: TGCGCCAGCAGCCAACCCAATGCACCATACGATGAGCAGTTCTTC. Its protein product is CASSQPNAPYDEQFF.

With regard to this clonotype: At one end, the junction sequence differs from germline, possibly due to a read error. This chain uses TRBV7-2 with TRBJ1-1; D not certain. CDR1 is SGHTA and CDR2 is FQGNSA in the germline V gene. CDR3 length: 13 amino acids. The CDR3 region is CASSFSVTTEVFF. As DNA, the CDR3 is TGTGCCAGCAGCTTTTCAGTGACCACTGAAGTTTTCTTT. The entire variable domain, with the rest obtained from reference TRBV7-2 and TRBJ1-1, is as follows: GAGVSQSPSNKVTEKGKDVELRCDPISGHTALYWYRQSLGQGLEFLIYFQGNSAPDKSGLPSDRFSAERTGGSVSTLTIQRTQQEDSAVYLCASSFSVTTEVFFGQGTRLTVV.

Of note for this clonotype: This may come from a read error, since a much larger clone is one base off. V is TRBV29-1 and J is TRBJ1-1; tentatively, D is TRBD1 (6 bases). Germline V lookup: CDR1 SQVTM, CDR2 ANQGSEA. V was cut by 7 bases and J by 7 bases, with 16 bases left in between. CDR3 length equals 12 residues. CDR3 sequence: CSAADGGDEAFF. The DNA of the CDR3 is TGCAGCGCCGCGGACGGGGGCGATGAAGCTTTCTTT.

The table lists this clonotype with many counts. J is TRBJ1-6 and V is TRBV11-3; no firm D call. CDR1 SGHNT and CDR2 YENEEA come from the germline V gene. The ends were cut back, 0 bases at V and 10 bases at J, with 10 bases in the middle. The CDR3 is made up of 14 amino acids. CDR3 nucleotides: TGTGCCAGCAGCTTAGAGGGCACCGACTCACCCCTCCACTTT. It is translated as CASSLEGTDSPLHF.

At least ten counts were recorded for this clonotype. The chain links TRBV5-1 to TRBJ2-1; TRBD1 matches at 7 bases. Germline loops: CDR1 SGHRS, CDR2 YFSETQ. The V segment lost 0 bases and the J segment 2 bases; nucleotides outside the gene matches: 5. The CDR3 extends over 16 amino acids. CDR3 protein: CASSLAGQSPYNEQFF. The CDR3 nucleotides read TGCGCCAGCAGCTTGGCGGGACAGAGCCCCTACAATGAGCAGTTCTTC.

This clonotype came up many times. In DNA, the CDR3 is TGTGCCAGCAGCCAAGATGGTATGGGGGACAATCAGCCCCAGCATTTT. Its protein is CASSQDGMGDNQPQHF. The rearrangement links TRBV3-1 to TRBJ1-5; D is possibly TRBD1 (5 bases). In germline, CDR1 is LGHDT, CDR2 YNNKEL (reference sequence). V gave up 0 bases and J gave up 3 bases, with 12 bases separating them. The CDR3 contains 16 residues.

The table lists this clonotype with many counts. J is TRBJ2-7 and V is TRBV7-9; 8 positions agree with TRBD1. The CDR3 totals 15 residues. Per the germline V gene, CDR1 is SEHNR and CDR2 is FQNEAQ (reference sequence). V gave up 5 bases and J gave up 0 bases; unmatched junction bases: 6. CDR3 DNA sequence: TGTGCCAGCAGCCCCGGACAGGGCCGCTCCTACGAGCAGTACTTC. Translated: CASSPGQGRSYEQYF.

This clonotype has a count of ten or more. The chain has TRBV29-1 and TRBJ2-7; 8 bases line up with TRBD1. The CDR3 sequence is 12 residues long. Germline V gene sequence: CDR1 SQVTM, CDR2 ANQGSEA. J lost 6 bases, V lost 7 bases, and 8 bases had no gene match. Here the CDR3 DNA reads TGCAGCGGATCGGACAGGGTGGGCGAGCAGTACTTC. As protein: CSGSDRVGEQYF.

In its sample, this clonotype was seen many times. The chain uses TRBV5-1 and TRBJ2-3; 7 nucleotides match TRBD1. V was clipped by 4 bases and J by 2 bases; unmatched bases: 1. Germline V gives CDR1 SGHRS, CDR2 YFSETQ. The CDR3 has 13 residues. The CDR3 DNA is TGCGCCAGCAGCCAGGGGGTCACAGATACGCAGTATTTT. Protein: CASSQGVTDTQYF. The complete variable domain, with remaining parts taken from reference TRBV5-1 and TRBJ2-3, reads KAGVTQTPRYLIKTRGQQVTLSCSPISGHRSVSWYQQTPGQGLQFLFEYFSETQRNKGNFPGRFSGRQFSNSRSEMNVSTLELGDSALYLCASSQGVTDTQYFGPGTRLTVL.

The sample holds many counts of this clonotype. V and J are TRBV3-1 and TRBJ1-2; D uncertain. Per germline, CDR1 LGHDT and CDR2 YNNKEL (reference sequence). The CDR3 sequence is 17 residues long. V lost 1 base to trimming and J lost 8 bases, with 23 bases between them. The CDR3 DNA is TGTGCCAGCAGCCAAGCGCTTGTGACAAGCAGTAGGTCCGGCTACACCTTC. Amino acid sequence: CASSQALVTSSRSGYTF.

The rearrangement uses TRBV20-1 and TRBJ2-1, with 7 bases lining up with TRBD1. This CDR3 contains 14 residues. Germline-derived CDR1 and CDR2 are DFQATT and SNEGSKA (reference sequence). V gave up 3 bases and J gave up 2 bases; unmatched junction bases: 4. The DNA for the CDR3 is TGCAGTGCTAGGTTGACAGGGACCTACAATGAGCAGTTCTTC. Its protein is CSARLTGTYNEQFF.

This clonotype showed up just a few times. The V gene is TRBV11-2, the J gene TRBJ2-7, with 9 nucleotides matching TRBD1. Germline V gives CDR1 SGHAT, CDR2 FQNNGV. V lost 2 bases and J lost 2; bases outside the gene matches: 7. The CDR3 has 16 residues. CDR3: CASSLTPGTGTYEQYF. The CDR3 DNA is TGTGCCAGCAGCTTAACCCCCGGGACAGGGACCTACGAGCAGTACTTC.

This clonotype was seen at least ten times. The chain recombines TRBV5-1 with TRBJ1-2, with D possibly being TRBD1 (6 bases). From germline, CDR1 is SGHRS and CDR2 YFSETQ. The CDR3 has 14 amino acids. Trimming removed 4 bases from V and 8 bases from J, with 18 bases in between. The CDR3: CASSPDGQSRGYTF. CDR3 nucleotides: TGCGCCAGCAGCCCAGACGGACAGTCGCGGGGCTACACCTTC.

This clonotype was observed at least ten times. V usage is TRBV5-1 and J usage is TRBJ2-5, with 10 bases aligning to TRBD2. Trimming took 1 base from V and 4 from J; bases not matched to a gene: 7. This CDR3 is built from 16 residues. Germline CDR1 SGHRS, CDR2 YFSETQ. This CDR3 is CASSLRPSGRIETQYF. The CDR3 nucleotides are TGCGCCAGCAGCTTGCGACCTAGCGGGAGAATAGAGACCCAGTACTTC. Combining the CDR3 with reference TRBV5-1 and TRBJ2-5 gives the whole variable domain KAGVTQTPRYLIKTRGQQVTLSCSPISGHRSVSWYQQTPGQGLQFLFEYFSETQRNKGNFPGRFSGRQFSNSRSEMNVSTLELGDSALYLCASSLRPSGRIETQYFGPGTRLLVL.

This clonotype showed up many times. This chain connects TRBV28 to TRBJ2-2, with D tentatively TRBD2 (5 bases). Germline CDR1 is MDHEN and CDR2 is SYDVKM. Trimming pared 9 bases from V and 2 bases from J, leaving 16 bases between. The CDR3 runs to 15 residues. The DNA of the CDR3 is TGTGCCAGTTTATCGAGCGGACCTAACACCGGGGAGCTGTTTTTT. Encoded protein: CASLSSGPNTGELFF.

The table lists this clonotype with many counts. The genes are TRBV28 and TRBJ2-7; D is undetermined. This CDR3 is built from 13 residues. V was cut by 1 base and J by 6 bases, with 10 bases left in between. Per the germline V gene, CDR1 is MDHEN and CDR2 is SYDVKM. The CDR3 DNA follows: TGTGCCAGCAGTTTATCACCCCTCCGCGAGCAGTACTTC. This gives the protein CASSLSPLREQYF.

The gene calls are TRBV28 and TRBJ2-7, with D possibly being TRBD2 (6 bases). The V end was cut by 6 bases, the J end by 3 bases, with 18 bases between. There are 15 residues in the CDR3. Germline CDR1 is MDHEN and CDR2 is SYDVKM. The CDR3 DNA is TGTGCCAGCAGCCCAGGGACTGGGGCTTACTACGAGCAGTACTTC. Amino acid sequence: CASSPGTGAYYEQYF.

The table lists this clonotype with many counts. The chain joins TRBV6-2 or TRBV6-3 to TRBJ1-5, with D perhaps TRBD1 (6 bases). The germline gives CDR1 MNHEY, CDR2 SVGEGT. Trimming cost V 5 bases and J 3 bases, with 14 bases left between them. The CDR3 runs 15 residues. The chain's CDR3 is CASSQTGMVNQPQHF. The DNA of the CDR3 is TGTGCCAGCAGTCAAACAGGGATGGTCAATCAGCCCCAGCATTTT.

In nucleotides, the CDR3 is TGTGCCAGCAGTCCGGGGACAGTCTCCTACGAGCAGTACTTC. Protein: CASSPGTVSYEQYF. This chain connects TRBV28 to TRBJ2-7; 7 nucleotides align to TRBD1. V trimming: 5 bases; J trimming: 0 bases; junction bases outside the gene matches: 4. The CDR3 consists of 14 residues. Per the germline V gene, CDR1 is MDHEN and CDR2 is SYDVKM.

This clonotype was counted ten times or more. As DNA, the CDR3 is TGCGCCAGCAGCCGCGAGGGGGGTCAGCCCCAGCATTTT. This codes for CASSREGGQPQHF. The gene calls are TRBV4-1 and TRBJ1-5; possibly TRBD1 for D (6 bases). V gave up 4 bases and J gave up 6 bases, with 10 bases separating them. The CDR3 contains 13 residues. Germline loops: CDR1 MGHRA, CDR2 YSYEKL.

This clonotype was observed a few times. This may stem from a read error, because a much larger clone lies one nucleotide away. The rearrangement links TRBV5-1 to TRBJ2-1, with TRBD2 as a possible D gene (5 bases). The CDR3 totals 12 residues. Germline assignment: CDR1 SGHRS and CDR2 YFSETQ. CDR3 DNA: TGCGCCGGCAGCTTGGACGGGGATGAGCAGTTCTTC. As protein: CAGSLDGDEQFF.

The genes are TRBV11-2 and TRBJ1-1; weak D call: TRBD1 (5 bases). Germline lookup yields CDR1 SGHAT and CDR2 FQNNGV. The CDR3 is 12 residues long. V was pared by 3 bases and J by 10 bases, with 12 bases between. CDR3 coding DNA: TGTGCCAGCAGCTTCATCAGGCAGGGAGCTTTCTTT. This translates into CASSFIRQGAFF.

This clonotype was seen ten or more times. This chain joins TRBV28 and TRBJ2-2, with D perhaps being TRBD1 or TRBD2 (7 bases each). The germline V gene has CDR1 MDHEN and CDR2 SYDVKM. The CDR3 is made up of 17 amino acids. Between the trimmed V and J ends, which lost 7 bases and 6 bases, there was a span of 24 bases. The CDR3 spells CASTSSGGDSFPGELFF. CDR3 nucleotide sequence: TGTGCCAGCACCTCCTCTGGGGGGGACAGTTTCCCCGGGGAGCTGTTTTTT. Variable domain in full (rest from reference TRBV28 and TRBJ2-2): DVKVTQSSRYLVKRTGEKVFLECVQDMDHENMFWYRQDPGLGLRLIYFSYDVKMKEKGDIPEGYSVSREKKERFSLILESASTNQTSMYLCASTSSGGDSFPGELFFGEGSRLTVL.

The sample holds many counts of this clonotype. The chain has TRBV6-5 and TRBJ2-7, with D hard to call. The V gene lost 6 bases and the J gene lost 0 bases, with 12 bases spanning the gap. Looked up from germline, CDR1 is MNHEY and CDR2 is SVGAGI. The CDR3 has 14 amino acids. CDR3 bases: TGTGCCAGCAGCCCCCGGGTGAGCTCCTACGAGCAGTACTTC. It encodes CASSPRVSSYEQYF.

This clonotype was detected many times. The DNA for the CDR3 is TGCAGCGTTCGGCGGGGTTCCTACAATGAGCAGTTCTTC. This translates into CSVRRGSYNEQFF. The gene calls are TRBV29-1 and TRBJ2-1; tentative D call: TRBD2 (6 bases). The CDR3 is made up of 13 amino acids. CDR1 and CDR2 from the germline V gene are SQVTM and ANQGSEA. V lost 5 bases and J 1 base, leaving 9 bases between the germline ends.

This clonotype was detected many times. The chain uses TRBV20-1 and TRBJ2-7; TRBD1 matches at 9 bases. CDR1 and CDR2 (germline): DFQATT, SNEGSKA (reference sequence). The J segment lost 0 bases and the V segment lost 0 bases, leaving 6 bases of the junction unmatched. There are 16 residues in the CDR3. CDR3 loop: CSARDRRTGDSYEQYF. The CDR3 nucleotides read TGCAGTGCTAGAGATCGTAGGACAGGGGACTCCTACGAGCAGTACTTC.

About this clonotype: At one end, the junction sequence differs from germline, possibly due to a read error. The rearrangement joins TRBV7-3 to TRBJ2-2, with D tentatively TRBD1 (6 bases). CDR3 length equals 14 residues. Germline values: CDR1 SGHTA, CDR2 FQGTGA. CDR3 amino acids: CASSLQQGTGELLF. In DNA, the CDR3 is TGTGCCAGCAGCTTACAACAGGGCACCGGGGAGCTGCTTTTT.

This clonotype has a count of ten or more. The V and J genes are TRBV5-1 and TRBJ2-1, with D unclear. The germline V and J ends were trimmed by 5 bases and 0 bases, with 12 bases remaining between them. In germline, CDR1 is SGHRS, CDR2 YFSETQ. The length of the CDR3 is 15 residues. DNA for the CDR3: TGCGCCAGCAGTGCCTTGTCGGGCTCCTACAATGAGCAGTTCTTC. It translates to CASSALSGSYNEQFF.